These T cell receptor beta chains were read from a single sample in a study of CD8 T cells in Susac syndrome. MiXCR, applied by TCRdb to the immunoSEQ multiplex PCR reads, yields one record per CDR3 protein. The sample yields about 80,000 distinct CDR3 sequences, 90% to 97% seen once. The sample taken for sequencing was CD8+ T cells from PBMCs. Receptors originate from a human donor with Susac syndrome. The CDR3 runs from the conserved cysteine through the conserved F or W.

V gene: TRBV24-1; CDR3 protein: CATSDPRIAAYEQYF
V gene: TRBV16; CDR3 protein: CASSLRGRISYEQYF
V gene: TRBV7-9; CDR3 protein: CASSQDIGAEAFF
V gene: TRBV12-3/TRBV12-4; CDR3 protein: CASSLVVTPGNGYTF
V gene: TRBV29-1; CDR3 protein: CSVATLERRWNEQFF
V gene: TRBV5-1; CDR3 protein: CASSPDGTSGGQETQYF
V gene: TRBV30; CDR3 protein: CAGPIAGEGDTQYF
V gene: TRBV20-1; CDR3 protein: CSASPTGFDGELFF
V gene: TRBV30; CDR3 protein: CAWSGQGRYEQYF
V gene: TRBV29-1; CDR3 protein: CSVAGLPGLVFNEQFF
V gene: TRBV7-3; CDR3 protein: CASSFPSGFYNEQFF
V gene: TRBV11-1; CDR3 protein: CASSFRAEQFF
V gene: TRBV20-1; CDR3 protein: CSATFLLLGNIQYF
V gene: TRBV28; CDR3 protein: CASTPVDRGLETQYF
V gene: TRBV20-1; CDR3 protein: CSARASRYTEAFF
V gene: TRBV12-3/TRBV12-4; CDR3 protein: CASSLASTDNEQFF
V gene: TRBV30; CDR3 protein: CAWSVGGTEAFF
V gene: TRBV4-1; CDR3 protein: CASSHPSGGNTGELFF
V gene: TRBV9; CDR3 protein: CASSVGQEQYF
V gene: TRBV20-1; CDR3 protein: CSARYSSSGSRLYNEQFF
V gene: TRBV11-3; CDR3 protein: CASSSTGGMYNEQFF
V gene: TRBV1; CDR3 protein: CTSSRSGLRKTYGYTF
V gene: TRBV14; CDR3 protein: CASSHFPSAYNEQFF
V gene: TRBV12-5; CDR3 protein: CASGVGYNEQFF
V gene: TRBV7-6; CDR3 protein: CASSHTSAGPYNEQFF
V gene: TRBV12-3/TRBV12-4; CDR3 protein: CASSLSGPPSEQYF
V gene: TRBV29-1; CDR3 protein: CSTHSGTTNTEAFF
V gene: TRBV20-1; CDR3 protein: CGSGEFETGANVLTF
V gene: TRBV29-1; CDR3 protein: CSVEGGRDTKQYF
V gene: TRBV4-3; CDR3 protein: CASSQARFSGTEVFF
V gene: TRBV20-1; CDR3 protein: CSARPPTSGKDTQYF
V gene: TRBV2; CDR3 protein: CASSQYRANYGYTF
V gene: TRBV5-6; CDR3 protein: CASSLGDYGYTF
V gene: TRBV9; CDR3 protein: CASSYSFVGTGELFF
V gene: TRBV27; CDR3 protein: CASSFMGATGELFF
V gene: TRBV29-1; CDR3 protein: CSVEDGLARETQYF
V gene: TRBV27; CDR3 protein: CASSLGPAAYEQYF
V gene: TRBV20-1; CDR3 protein: CSARPSGIYNEQFF
V gene: TRBV6-6; CDR3 protein: CASSTETVFYGYTF
V gene: TRBV20-1; CDR3 protein: CTVWDHASYEQYF
V gene: TRBV7-9; CDR3 protein: CASSSTTSIGGYTF
V gene: TRBV30; CDR3 protein: CACIGTSGSRDTQYF
V gene: TRBV7-2; CDR3 protein: CASSLARAAYNQPQHF
V gene: TRBV7-8; CDR3 protein: CASSSPRVEALQETQYF
V gene: TRBV15; CDR3 protein: CATSRGNEQYF
V gene: TRBV27; CDR3 protein: CASGRDGEYYTF